The 21 T cell receptor beta chains below were found in one sample sequenced in a study of response to subunit inactivated influenza vaccine. TCRdb used MiXCR to reprocess the RT-PCR reads, holding one entry per CDR3 protein. The table has fewer than 400,000 distinct CDR3 sequences, around a fifth seen once. The source material was PBMCs from blood, sampled roughly 20 months after vaccination. All receptors derive from a man between 50 and 70 years old who received an inactivated influenza vaccine.

This rearrangement joins TRBV5-1 to TRBJ1-1, with 9 bases that match TRBD1. Germline V gene sequence: CDR1 SGHRS, CDR2 YFSETQ. This CDR3 is built from 15 residues. V dropped 3 bases and J dropped 1; count of bases not matched to a gene: 4. The CDR3 DNA follows: TGCGCCAGCAGCTCACAGGGGGCCGGGAACACTGAAGCTTTCTTT. Translating gives CASSSQGAGNTEAFF.

In this sample, this clonotype turned up a few times. This sequence joins TRBV12-3 or TRBV12-4 and TRBJ2-3, with D perhaps TRBD2 (6 bases). CDR3 length equals 15 residues. Trimming removed 6 bases from V and 0 bases from J, with 13 bases in between. CDR3 nucleotides: TGTGCCAGCAGCCGCCAGGGACTGAGCACAGATACGCAGTATTTT. This translates into CASSRQGLSTDTQYF.

This clonotype was counted only a few times. The rearrangement links TRBV7-9 to TRBJ1-6, with D unresolved. V gave up 2 bases and J gave up 4 bases, with 9 bases separating them. CDR1 SEHNR and CDR2 FQNEAQ come from the germline V gene (reference sequence). The CDR3 runs to 15 residues. The CDR3 protein is CASSLSGAYNSPLHF. CDR3 coding DNA: TGTGCCAGCAGCTTAAGTGGCGCGTATAATTCACCCCTCCACTTT.

This clonotype was detected only a few times. The chain couples TRBV29-1 to TRBJ2-1, with 11 bases matching TRBD2. CDR1 and CDR2 from the germline V gene are SQVTM and ANQGSEA. The CDR3 extends over 15 amino acids. J gave up 9 bases and V 5 bases, and 12 bases lay outside the gene matches. The CDR3 nucleotides read TGCAGCGTTACCGTTAGCGGGGGGGCCTTGGGTGAGCAGTTCTTC. Translated, it gives CSVTVSGGALGEQFF.

The genes are TRBV12-3 or TRBV12-4 and TRBJ2-3, with a weak D call TRBD1 (6 bases). Trimming pared 8 bases from V and 4 bases from J, leaving 22 bases between. This CDR3 has 16 residues. The chain's CDR3 is CASVDSAGASSDTQYF. The CDR3 DNA reads as TGTGCCAGCGTCGATTCCGCAGGGGCGTCGTCAGATACGCAGTATTTT.

This clonotype showed up just a few times. The chain carries TRBV30 and TRBJ2-5; 12 nucleotides agree with TRBD1. Trimming removed 5 bases from V and 5 bases from J; junction bases left unmatched: 3. The CDR3 extends over 13 amino acids. Germline CDR1 is GTSNPN and CDR2 is SVGIG (reference sequence). CDR3 coding DNA: TGTGCCTGGCGGGACAGGGGGCTGGAGACCCAGTACTTC. It yields the protein CAWRDRGLETQYF.

This clonotype showed up many times. The rearrangement links TRBV20-1 to TRBJ1-1; a weak D match, TRBD1 (5 bases). The germline V and J ends were trimmed by 6 bases and 0 bases, with 20 bases remaining between them. The CDR3 extends over 16 amino acids. The germline CDR1 and CDR2 sequences are DFQATT and SNEGSKA (reference sequence). In DNA form, the CDR3 reads TGCAGTGCCTGCAGGTTTCGGGACTGGATGAACACTGAAGCTTTCTTT. As protein: CSACRFRDWMNTEAFF.

This clonotype has a handful of counts. The chain combines TRBV12-3 or TRBV12-4 with TRBJ1-5; D remains unclear. Trimming cost V 7 bases and J 1 base, with 14 bases left between them. This CDR3 region has 15 residues. For the CDR3, the DNA is TGTGCCAGCACCAAACACGCAGCGAGCAATCAGCCCCAGCATTTT. Its translation is CASTKHAASNQPQHF.

This clonotype has a handful of counts. This chain connects TRBV29-1 to TRBJ1-1; TRBD1 is a possible D gene (5 bases). The CDR3 runs to 14 residues. Germline V gives CDR1 SQVTM, CDR2 ANQGSEA. The V end was cut by 4 bases, the J end by 4 bases, with 16 bases between. CDR3 sequence (DNA): TGCAGCGTTGCCCTCCTCTGGGGGAGCACTGAAGCTTTCTTT. Residues: CSVALLWGSTEAFF.

CDR3 sequence (DNA): TGCGCCAGCAGCTTCAGGGATTACAGCACTGAAGCTTTCTTT. It encodes CASSFRDYSTEAFF. The chain has TRBV5-1 and TRBJ1-1; tentative D call: TRBD1 (5 bases). CDR1 is SGHRS and CDR2 is YFSETQ in the germline V gene. CDR3 length: 14 residues. The V end lost 2 bases, the J end lost 4 bases, and 12 bases lay between the germline ends.

This clonotype was counted only a few times. V usage is TRBV7-9 and J usage is TRBJ1-5; D unresolved. Trimming took 2 bases from V and 1 from J, leaving 9 bases between them. Germline V gene lookup returns CDR1 SEHNR and CDR2 FQNEAQ (reference sequence). CDR3 size: 15 residues. The DNA of the CDR3 is TGTGCCAGCAGCTTAAACGAAGGCAGCAATCAGCCCCAGCATTTT. It yields the protein CASSLNEGSNQPQHF. The whole variable domain, filled in from reference TRBV7-9 and TRBJ1-5, reads DTGVSQNPRHKITKRGQNVTFRCDPISEHNRLYWYRQTLGQGPEFLTYFQNEAQLEKSRLLSDRFSAERPKGSFSTLEIQRTEQGDSAMYLCASSLNEGSNQPQHFGDGTRLSIL.

This clonotype was seen a handful of times. The chain joins TRBV28 to TRBJ2-3; D may be TRBD1 (6 bases). Germline-derived CDR1 and CDR2 are MDHEN and SYDVKM. The CDR3 is 15 residues long. Trimming cost V 4 bases and J 6 bases, with 17 bases left between them. CDR3: CASSWETRGSDTQYF. In DNA form, the CDR3 reads TGTGCCAGCAGTTGGGAAACCAGGGGATCGGATACGCAGTATTTT.

This clonotype was observed a few times. This sequence joins TRBV6-1 and TRBJ1-5; no reliable D call. V shed 6 bases and J shed 3 bases, with 12 bases lying between them. There are 14 residues in the CDR3. Germline lookup yields CDR1 MNHNS and CDR2 SASEGT. The CDR3 region is CASRRSNSNQPQHF. For the CDR3, the DNA is TGTGCCAGCAGGAGGTCTAACTCCAATCAGCCCCAGCATTTT.

The chain uses TRBV4-1 and TRBJ2-1, with 11 bases that match TRBD2. This CDR3 is built from 16 residues. The V segment lost 0 bases and the J segment 6 bases; nucleotides outside the gene matches: 4. The germline V gene encodes CDR1 MGHRA and CDR2 YSYEKL. CDR3 protein: CASSQEVAGGRNEQFF. The DNA for the CDR3 is TGCGCCAGCAGCCAAGAGGTAGCGGGAGGGCGCAATGAGCAGTTCTTC.

The chain joins TRBV20-1 to TRBJ1-5; D may be TRBD1 (6 bases). CDR3 length: 14 residues. Trimming stripped 1 base from V and 4 bases from J, with 11 bases between. CDR1 and CDR2 from the germline V gene are DFQATT and SNEGSKA (reference sequence). CDR3 residues: CSARVGGPNQPQHF. CDR3 coding DNA: TGCAGTGCTAGAGTCGGGGGGCCGAATCAGCCCCAGCATTTT.

This clonotype showed up just a few times. The J gene is TRBJ2-5, the V gene TRBV6-2 or TRBV6-3, with D possibly called TRBD1 or TRBD2 (5 bases each). This CDR3 is 14 amino acids long. The V gene lost 6 bases and the J gene lost 6 bases, with 17 bases spanning the gap. Per germline, CDR1 MNHEY and CDR2 SVGEGT. DNA of the CDR3: TGTGCCAGCAGCCCCGGGACCGCTGGAAAGACCCAGTACTTC. It translates to CASSPGTAGKTQYF.

V is TRBV6-5 and J is TRBJ2-1; D may be TRBD1 (5 bases). Trimming took off 0 bases at V and 16 bases at J, with 19 bases between the two ends. Germline values: CDR1 MNHEY, CDR2 SVGAGI. This CDR3 has 14 residues. Here the CDR3 DNA reads TGTGCCAGCAGTTACTCAAGTTATGAACACGGACATTTCTTC. Its translation is CASSYSSYEHGHFF.

The table lists this clonotype with a few counts. The chain carries TRBV4-1 and TRBJ1-5; D is possibly TRBD1 (5 bases). The CDR3 extends over 16 amino acids. Deletions cut 0 bases from V and 2 bases from J, with 11 bases between. The V gene's germline CDR1 is MGHRA and CDR2 YSYEKL. CDR3 residues: CASSQDSQGGNQPQHF. CDR3 DNA: TGCGCCAGCAGCCAAGATAGCCAGGGCGGCAATCAGCCCCAGCATTTT.

This clonotype was counted ten times or more. The V call is TRBV5-5, the J call TRBJ1-1; D may be TRBD1 (5 bases). Germline V CDR1 and CDR2: SGHKS, YYEKEE (reference sequence). The CDR3 has 12 amino acids. V was clipped by 4 bases and J by 6 bases, with 10 bases between them. The CDR3 loop reads CASSLRVSEAFF. CDR3 coding DNA: TGTGCCAGCAGCCTCAGGGTCTCTGAAGCTTTCTTT.

V and J are TRBV4-1 and TRBJ1-5; D not certain. V was pared by 1 base and J by 4 bases, with 8 bases between. Germline assignment: CDR1 MGHRA and CDR2 YSYEKL. CDR3 size: 14 residues. CDR3 region: CASSQVYGNQPQHF. In DNA, the CDR3 is TGCGCCAGCAGCCAAGTTTACGGGAATCAGCCCCAGCATTTT.

Only one count was recorded for this clonotype. V is TRBV6-1 and J is TRBJ1-2; D not certain. Between the trimmed V and J ends, which lost 2 bases and 1 base, there was a span of 5 bases. Germline CDR1 MNHNS, CDR2 SASEGT. There are 13 residues in the CDR3. The CDR3 is CASSESLNYGYTF. CDR3 nucleotide sequence: TGTGCCAGCAGTGAATCCCTTAACTATGGCTACACCTTC.